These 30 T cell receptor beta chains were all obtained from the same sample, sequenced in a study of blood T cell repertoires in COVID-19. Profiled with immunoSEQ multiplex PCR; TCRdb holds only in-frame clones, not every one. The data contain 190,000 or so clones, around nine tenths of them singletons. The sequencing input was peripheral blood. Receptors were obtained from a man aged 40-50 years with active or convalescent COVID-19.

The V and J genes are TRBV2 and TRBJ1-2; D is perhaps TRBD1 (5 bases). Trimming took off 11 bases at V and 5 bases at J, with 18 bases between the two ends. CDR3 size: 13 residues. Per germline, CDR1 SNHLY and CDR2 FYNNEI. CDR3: CAGSDSPYYGYTF. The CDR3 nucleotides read TGTGCCGGGTCAGACAGCCCCTATTATGGCTACACCTTC.

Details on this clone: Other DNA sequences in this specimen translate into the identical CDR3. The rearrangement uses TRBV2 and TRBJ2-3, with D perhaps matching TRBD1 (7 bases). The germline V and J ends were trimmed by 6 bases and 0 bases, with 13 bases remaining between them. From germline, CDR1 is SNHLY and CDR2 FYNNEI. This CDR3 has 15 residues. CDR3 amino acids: CASSGGTASTDTQYF. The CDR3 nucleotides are TGTGCCAGCAGCGGCGGGACAGCTAGCACAGATACGCAGTATTTT.

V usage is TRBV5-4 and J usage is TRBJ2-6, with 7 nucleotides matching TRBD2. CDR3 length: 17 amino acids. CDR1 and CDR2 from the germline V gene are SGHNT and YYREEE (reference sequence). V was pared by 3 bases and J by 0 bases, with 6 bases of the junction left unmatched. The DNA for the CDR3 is TGTGCCAGCAGCTATAAAGCGGGGTACTCTGGGGCCAACGTCCTGACTTTC. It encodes CASSYKAGYSGANVLTF.

CDR3 bases: TGCGCCAGCAGCCAGGACCCCACTAGCGGGGGTTACGAGCAGTACTTC. Residues: CASSQDPTSGGYEQYF. The rearrangement links TRBV5-1 to TRBJ2-7; 11 bases are shared with TRBD2. From germline, CDR1 is SGHRS and CDR2 YFSETQ. The V and J ends lost 4 bases and 4 bases, in that order; junction bases with no gene match: 10. This CDR3 has 16 amino acids.

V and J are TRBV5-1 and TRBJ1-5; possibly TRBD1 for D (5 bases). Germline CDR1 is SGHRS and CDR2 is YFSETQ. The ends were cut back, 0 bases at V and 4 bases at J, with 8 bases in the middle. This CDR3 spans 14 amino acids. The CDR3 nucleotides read TGCGCCAGCAGCTTGGTCGGGGGGAATCAGCCCCAGCATTTT. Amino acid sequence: CASSLVGGNQPQHF. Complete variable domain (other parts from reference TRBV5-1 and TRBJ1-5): KAGVTQTPRYLIKTRGQQVTLSCSPISGHRSVSWYQQTPGQGLQFLFEYFSETQRNKGNFPGRFSGRQFSNSRSEMNVSTLELGDSALYLCASSLVGGNQPQHFGDGTRLSIL.

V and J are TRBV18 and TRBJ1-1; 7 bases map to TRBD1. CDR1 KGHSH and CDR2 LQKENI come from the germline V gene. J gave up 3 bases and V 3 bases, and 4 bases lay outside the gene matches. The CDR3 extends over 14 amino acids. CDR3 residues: CASSPWDSYTEAFF. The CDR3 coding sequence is TGTGCCAGCTCACCGTGGGACAGCTACACTGAAGCTTTCTTT.

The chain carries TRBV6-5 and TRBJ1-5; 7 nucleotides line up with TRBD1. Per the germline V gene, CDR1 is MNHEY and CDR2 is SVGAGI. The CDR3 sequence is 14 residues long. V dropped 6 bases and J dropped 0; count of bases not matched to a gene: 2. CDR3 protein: CASRDRYSNQPQHF. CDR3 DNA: TGTGCCAGCAGGGACAGGTATAGCAATCAGCCCCAGCATTTT.

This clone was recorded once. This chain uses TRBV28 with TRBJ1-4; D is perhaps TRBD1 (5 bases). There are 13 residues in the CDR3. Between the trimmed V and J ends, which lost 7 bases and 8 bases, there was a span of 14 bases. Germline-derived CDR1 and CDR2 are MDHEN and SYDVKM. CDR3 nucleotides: TGTGCCAGCATGGGGGGTTGGAGGGAAAAACTGTTTTTT. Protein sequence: CASMGGWREKLFF.

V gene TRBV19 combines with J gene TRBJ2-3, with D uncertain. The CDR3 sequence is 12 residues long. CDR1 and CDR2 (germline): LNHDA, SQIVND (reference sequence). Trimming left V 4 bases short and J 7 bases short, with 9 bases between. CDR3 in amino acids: CASSNSLYTQYF. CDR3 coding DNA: TGTGCCAGTAGTAACTCCCTCTATACGCAGTATTTT.

DNA for the CDR3: TGCGCCAGCAGCTTGGACGACAGGGGGCGAGCCGACGAGCAGTACTTC. Translation gives CASSLDDRGRADEQYF. The chain uses TRBV5-1 and TRBJ2-7; TRBD1 matches at 10 bases. Trimming at V came to 0 bases and at J to 5 bases, leaving 8 bases not matched to a gene. The CDR3 length is 16 residues. Per germline, CDR1 SGHRS and CDR2 YFSETQ.

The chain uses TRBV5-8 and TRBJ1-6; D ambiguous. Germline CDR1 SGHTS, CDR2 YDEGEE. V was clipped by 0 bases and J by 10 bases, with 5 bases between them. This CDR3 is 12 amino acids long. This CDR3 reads CASSLVGSPLHF. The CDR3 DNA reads TGTGCCAGCAGCTTGGTCGGGTCACCCCTCCACTTT. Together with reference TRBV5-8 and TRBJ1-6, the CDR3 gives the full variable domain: EAGVTQSPTHLIKTRGQQATLRCSPISGHTSVYWYQQALGLGLQFLLWYDEGEERNRGNFPPRFSGRQFPNYSSELNVNALELEDSALYLCASSLVGSPLHFGNGTRLTVT.

As DNA, the CDR3 is TGTGCCAGCAGCCCAGGGACTGGCCCCAATGAGCAGTTCTTC. This codes for CASSPGTGPNEQFF. This chain links TRBV13 with TRBJ2-1; tentatively, D is TRBD2 (6 bases). The germline V gene has CDR1 PRHDT and CDR2 FYEKMQ (reference sequence). This CDR3 region has 14 residues. The germline V and J ends were trimmed by 5 bases and 6 bases, with 14 bases remaining between them.

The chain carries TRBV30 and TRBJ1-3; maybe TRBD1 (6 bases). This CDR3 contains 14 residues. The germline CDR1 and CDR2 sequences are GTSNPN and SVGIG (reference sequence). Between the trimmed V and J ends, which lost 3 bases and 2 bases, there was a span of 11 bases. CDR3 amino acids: CAWRNRQAGNTIYF. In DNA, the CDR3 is TGTGCCTGGAGGAATAGACAGGCTGGAAACACCATATATTTT.

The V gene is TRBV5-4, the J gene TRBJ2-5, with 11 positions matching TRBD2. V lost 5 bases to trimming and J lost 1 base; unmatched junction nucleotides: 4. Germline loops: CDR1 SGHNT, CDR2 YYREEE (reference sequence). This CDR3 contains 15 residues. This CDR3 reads CASSLLAGGQETQYF. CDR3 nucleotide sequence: TGTGCCAGCAGTCTCCTAGCGGGGGGCCAAGAGACCCAGTACTTC.

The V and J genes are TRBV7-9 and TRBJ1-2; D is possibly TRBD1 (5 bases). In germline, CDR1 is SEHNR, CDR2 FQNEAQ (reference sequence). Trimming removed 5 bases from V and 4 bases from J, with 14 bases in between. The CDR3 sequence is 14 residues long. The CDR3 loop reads CASSPRGGGYGYTF. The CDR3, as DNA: TGTGCCAGCAGCCCAAGGGGAGGAGGCTATGGCTACACCTTC.

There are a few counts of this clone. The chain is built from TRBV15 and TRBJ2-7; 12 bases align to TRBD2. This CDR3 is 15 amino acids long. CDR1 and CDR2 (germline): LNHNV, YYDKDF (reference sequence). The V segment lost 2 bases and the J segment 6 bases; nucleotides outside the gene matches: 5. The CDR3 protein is CATSRFLAGGLEQYF. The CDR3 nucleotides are TGTGCCACCAGCAGATTCCTAGCGGGGGGGCTCGAGCAGTACTTC.

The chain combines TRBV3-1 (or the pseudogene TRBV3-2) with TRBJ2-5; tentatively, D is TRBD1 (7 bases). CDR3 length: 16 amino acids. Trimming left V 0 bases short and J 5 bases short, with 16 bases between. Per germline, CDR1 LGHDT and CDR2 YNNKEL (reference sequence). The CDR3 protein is CASSQDLEGARETQYF. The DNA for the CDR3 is TGTGCCAGCAGCCAAGATTTGGAGGGGGCGCGGGAGACCCAGTACTTC.

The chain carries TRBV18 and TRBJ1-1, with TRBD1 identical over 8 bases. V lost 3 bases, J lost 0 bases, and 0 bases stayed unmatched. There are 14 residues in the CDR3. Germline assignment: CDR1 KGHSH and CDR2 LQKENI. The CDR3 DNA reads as TGTGCCAGCTCACCGGACAGGGTGAACACTGAAGCTTTCTTT. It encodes CASSPDRVNTEAFF. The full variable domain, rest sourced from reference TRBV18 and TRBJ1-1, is NAGVMQNPRHLVRRRGQEARLRCSPMKGHSHVYWYRQLPEEGLKFMVYLQKENIIDESGMPKERFSAEFPKEGPSILRIQQVVRGDSAAYFCASSPDRVNTEAFFGQGTRLTVV.

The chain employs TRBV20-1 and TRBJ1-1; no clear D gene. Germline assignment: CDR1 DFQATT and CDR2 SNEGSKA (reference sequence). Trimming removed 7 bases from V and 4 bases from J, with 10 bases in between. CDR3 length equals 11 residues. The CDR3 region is CSVEAGTEAFF. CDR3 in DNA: TGCAGTGTAGAGGCCGGCACTGAAGCTTTCTTT.

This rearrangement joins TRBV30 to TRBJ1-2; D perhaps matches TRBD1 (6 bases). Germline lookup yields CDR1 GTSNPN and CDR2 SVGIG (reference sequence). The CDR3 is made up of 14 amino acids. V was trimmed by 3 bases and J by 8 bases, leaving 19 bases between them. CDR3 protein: CAWSFGGASFGYTF. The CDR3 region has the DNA TGTGCCTGGAGCTTTGGGGGGGCTAGTTTCGGCTACACCTTC.

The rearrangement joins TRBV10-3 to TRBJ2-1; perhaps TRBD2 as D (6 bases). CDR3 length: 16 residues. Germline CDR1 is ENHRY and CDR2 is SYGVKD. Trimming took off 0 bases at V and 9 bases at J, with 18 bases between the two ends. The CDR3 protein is CAISESGGGKKGEQFF. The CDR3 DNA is TGTGCCATCAGTGAGTCCGGTGGGGGGAAAAAGGGTGAGCAGTTCTTC.

As DNA, the CDR3 is TGTGCCAGTATCAGGTGGCGGGAGGGCAACACTGAAGCTTTCTTT. Protein sequence: CASIRWREGNTEAFF. The rearrangement joins TRBV19 to TRBJ1-1; D is undetermined. V lost 7 bases and J lost 2, with 17 bases in between. Germline CDR1 is LNHDA and CDR2 is SQIVND (reference sequence). The CDR3 length is 15 residues. The variable domain in full, completed from reference TRBV19 and TRBJ1-1, reads DGGITQSPKYLFRKEGQNVTLSCEQNLNHDAMYWYRQDPGQGLRLIYYSQIVNDFQKGDIAEGYSVSREKKESFPLTVTSAQKNPTAFYLCASIRWREGNTEAFFGQGTRLTVV.

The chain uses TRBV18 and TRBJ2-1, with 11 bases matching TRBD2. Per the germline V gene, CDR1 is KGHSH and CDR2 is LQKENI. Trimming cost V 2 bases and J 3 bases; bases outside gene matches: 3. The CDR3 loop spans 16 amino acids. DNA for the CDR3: TGTGCCAGCTCACCAGAGGGACTAGCGGTCTACAATGAGCAGTTCTTC. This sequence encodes CASSPEGLAVYNEQFF.

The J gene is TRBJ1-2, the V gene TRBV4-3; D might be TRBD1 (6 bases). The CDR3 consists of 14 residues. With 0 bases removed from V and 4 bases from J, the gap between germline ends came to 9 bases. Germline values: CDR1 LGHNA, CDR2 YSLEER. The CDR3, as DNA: TGCGCCAGCAGCCAAGATTTCAGGGGCTATGGCTACACCTTC. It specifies CASSQDFRGYGYTF.

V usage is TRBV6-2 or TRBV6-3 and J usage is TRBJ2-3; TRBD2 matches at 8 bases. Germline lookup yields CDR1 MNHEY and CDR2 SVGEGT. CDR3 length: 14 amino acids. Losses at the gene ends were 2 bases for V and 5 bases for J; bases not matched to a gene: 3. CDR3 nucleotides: TGTGCCAGCAGTTACCCCAGCGGGGGAGATACGCAGTATTTT. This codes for CASSYPSGGDTQYF.

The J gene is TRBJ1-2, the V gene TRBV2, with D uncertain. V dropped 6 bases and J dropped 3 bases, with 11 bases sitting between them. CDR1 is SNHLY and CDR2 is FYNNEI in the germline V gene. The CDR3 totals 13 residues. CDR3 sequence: CASRGWEDYGYTF. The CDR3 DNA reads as TGTGCCAGCAGGGGGTGGGAGGACTATGGCTACACCTTC.

DNA for the CDR3: TGTGCCAGCAGCTCCTGGGGACAGCGGAACACTGAAGCTTTCTTT. It specifies CASSSWGQRNTEAFF. The V call is TRBV14, the J call TRBJ1-1; 7 positions agree with TRBD1. J was trimmed by 1 base and V by 5 bases; bases with no gene match: 7. The CDR3 loop spans 15 amino acids. The germline V gene encodes CDR1 SGHDN and CDR2 FVKESK.

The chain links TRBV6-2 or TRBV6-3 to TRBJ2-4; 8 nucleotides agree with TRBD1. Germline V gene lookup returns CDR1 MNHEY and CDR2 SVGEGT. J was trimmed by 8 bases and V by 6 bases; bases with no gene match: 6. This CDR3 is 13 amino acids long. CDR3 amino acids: CASSPGGSDIQYF. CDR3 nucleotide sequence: TGTGCCAGCAGCCCAGGGGGCTCTGACATTCAGTACTTC.

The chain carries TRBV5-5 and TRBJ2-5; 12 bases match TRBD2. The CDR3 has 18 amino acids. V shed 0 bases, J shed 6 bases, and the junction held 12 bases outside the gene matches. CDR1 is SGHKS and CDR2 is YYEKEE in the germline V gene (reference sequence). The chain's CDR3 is CASSLEWLAGGPTKTQYF. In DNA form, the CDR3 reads TGTGCCAGCAGCTTGGAGTGGCTAGCGGGGGGGCCAACGAAGACCCAGTACTTC.

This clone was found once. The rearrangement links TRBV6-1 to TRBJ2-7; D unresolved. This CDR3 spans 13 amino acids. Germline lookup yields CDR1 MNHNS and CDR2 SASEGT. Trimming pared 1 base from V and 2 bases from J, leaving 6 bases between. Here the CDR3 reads CASSEVLAYEQYF. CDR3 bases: TGTGCCAGCAGTGAAGTGCTAGCCTACGAGCAGTACTTC.